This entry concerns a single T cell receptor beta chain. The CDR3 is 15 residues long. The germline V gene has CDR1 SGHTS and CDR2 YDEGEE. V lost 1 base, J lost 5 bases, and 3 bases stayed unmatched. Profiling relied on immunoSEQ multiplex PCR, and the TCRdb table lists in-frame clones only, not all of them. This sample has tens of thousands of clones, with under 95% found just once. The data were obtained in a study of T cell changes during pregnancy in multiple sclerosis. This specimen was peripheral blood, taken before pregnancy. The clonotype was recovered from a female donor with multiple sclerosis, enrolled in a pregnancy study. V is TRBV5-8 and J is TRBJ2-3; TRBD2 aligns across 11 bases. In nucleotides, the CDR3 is TGTGCCAGCAGCTTGTCACTAGCGGGGGTAGATACGCAGTATTTT. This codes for CASSLSLAGVDTQYF.